This record concerns one T cell receptor (beta chain) sequence. The data were obtained in a study of T cells in tuberculosis. Sequenced by immunoSEQ multiplex PCR; TCRdb stores in-frame clones only, minus some. This sample yields tens of thousands of clones, of which roughly 96% are seen a single time; 2.4% belongs to the top ten. The CDR3 is made up of 15 amino acids. V lost 8 bases, J lost 4 bases, and 20 bases lay in between. Germline loops: CDR1 LNHDA, CDR2 SQIVND (reference sequence). The sequence was obtained from a donor between 10 and 35 years old with latent tuberculosis or without tuberculosis infection. The specimen sequenced was PBMCs. The V call is TRBV19, the J call TRBJ1-2; no clear D. CDR3 nucleotide sequence: TGTGCCAGTGCGGGAATGGAGGGTCCGCTCTATGGCTACACCTTC. This gives the protein CASAGMEGPLYGYTF.